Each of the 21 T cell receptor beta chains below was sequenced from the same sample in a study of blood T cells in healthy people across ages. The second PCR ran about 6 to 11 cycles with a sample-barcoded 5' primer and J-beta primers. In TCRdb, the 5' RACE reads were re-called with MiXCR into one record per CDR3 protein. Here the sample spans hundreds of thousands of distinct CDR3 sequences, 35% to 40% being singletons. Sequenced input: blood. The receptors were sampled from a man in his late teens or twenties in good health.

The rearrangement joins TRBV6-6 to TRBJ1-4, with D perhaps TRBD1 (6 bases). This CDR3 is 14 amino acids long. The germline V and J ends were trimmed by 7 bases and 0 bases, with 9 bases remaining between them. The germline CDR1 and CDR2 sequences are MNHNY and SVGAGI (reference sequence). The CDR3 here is CASKKGATNEKLFF. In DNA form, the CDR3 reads TGTGCCAGCAAGAAGGGGGCAACTAATGAAAAACTGTTTTTT.

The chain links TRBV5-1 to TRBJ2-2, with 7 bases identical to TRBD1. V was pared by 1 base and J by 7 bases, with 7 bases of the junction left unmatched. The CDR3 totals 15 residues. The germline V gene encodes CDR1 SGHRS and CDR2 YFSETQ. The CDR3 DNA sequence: TGCGCCAGCAGCTTGCTAACAGGGGAAGGCGGGGAGCTGTTTTTT. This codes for CASSLLTGEGGELFF. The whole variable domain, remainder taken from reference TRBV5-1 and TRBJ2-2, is KAGVTQTPRYLIKTRGQQVTLSCSPISGHRSVSWYQQTPGQGLQFLFEYFSETQRNKGNFPGRFSGRQFSNSRSEMNVSTLELGDSALYLCASSLLTGEGGELFFGEGSRLTVL.

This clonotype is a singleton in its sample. As DNA, the CDR3 is TGTGCCAGCACTCAGGCCCCGAGCGAGAACGAGCAGTACTTC. It specifies CASTQAPSENEQYF. The V call is TRBV28, the J call TRBJ2-7; D is undetermined. Looked up from germline, CDR1 is MDHEN and CDR2 is SYDVKM. Trimming took off 7 bases at V and 5 bases at J, with 18 bases between the two ends. This CDR3 spans 14 amino acids.

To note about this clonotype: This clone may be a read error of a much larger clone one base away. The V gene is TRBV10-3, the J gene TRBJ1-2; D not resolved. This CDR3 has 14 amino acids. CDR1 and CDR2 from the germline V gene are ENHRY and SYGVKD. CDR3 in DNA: TGTGCCAACAGTGAGTCGAGGCAGAGCTCTGGCTACACCTTC. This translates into CANSESRQSSGYTF.

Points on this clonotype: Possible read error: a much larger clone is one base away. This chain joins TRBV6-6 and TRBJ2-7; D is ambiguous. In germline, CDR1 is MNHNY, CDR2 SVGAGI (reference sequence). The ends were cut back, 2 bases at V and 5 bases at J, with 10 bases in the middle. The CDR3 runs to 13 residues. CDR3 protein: CASSYAGGHEQYF. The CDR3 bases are TGTGCCAGCAGTTACGCTGGCGGACACGAGCAGTACTTC.

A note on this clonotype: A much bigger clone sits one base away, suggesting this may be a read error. CDR3 DNA: TGCAGTGCCGCCGGGAGGACCTATAATTCACCCCTCCACTTT. The encoded protein is CSAAGRTYNSPLHF. The chain is built from TRBV20-1 and TRBJ1-6, with D unclear. Trimming stripped 6 bases from V and 2 bases from J, with 11 bases between. The CDR3 runs to 14 residues. Germline assignment: CDR1 DFQATT and CDR2 SNEGSKA (reference sequence).

The CDR3 DNA reads as TGTGCCAGCAGGGATGACAGGAACCCGAACACTGAAGCTTTCTTT. Protein: CASRDDRNPNTEAFF. The V call is TRBV7-9, the J call TRBJ1-1; perhaps TRBD1 as D (6 bases). Germline CDR1 and CDR2: SEHNR and FQNEAQ (reference sequence). Trimming left V 6 bases short and J 1 base short, with 15 bases between. The CDR3 runs to 15 residues.

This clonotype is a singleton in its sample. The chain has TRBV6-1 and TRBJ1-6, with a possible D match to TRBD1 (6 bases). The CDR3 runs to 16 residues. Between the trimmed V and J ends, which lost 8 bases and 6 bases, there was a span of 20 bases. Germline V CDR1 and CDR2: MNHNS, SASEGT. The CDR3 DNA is TGTGCCAGCCAAGTACAGGGTTGGTCTCGTAATTCACCCCTCCACTTT. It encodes CASQVQGWSRNSPLHF.

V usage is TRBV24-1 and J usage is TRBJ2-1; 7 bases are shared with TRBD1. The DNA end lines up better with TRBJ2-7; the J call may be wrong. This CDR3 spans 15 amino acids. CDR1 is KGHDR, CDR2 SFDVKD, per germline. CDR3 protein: CATSDQTGSYNEQYF. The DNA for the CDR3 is TGTGCCACCAGTGATCAGACAGGGAGCTACAATGAGCAGTACTTC.

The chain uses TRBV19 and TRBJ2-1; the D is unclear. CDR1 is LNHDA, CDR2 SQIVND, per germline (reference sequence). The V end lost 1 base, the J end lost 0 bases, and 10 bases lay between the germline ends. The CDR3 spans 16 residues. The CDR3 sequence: CASSIGPGSSYNEQFF. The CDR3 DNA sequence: TGTGCCAGTAGTATAGGCCCCGGAAGCTCCTACAATGAGCAGTTCTTC.

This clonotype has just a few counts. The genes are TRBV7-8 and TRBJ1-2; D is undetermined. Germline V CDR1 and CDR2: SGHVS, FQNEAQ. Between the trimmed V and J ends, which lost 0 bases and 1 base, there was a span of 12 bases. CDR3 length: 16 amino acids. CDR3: CASSLAGSSNNYGYTF. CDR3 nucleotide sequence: TGTGCCAGCAGCTTAGCGGGGAGCTCAAATAACTATGGCTACACCTTC.

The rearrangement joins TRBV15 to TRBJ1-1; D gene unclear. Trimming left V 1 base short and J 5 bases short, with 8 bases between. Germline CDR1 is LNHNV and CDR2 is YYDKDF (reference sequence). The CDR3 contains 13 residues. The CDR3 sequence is CATSRGPGTEAFF. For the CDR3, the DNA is TGTGCCACCAGCAGAGGCCCCGGTACTGAAGCTTTCTTT.

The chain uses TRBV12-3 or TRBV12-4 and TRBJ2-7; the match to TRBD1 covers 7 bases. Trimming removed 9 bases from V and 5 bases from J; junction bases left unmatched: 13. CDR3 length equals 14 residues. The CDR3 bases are TGTGCCAGTACACAGGGGCGACTATACGACGAGCAGTACTTC. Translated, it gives CASTQGRLYDEQYF.

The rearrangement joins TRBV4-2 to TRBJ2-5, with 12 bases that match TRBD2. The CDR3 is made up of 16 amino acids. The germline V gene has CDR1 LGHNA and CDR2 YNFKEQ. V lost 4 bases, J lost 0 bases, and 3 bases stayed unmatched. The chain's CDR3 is CASSPLAGGYQETQYF. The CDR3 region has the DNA TGTGCCAGCAGCCCACTAGCGGGGGGCTACCAAGAGACCCAGTACTTC.

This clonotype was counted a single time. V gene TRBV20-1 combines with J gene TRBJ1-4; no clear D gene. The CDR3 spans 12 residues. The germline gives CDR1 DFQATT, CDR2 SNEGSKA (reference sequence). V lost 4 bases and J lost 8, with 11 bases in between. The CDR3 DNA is TGCAGTGCTACGCGTGTGGGCGAAAAACTGTTTTTT. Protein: CSATRVGEKLFF.

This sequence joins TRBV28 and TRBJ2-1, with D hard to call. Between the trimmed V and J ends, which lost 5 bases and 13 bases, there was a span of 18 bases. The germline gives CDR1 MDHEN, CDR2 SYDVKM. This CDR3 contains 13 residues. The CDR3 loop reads CASSAGRQETQFF. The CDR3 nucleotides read TGTGCCAGCAGTGCAGGCAGACAAGAGACCCAGTTCTTC. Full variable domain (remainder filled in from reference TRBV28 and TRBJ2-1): DVKVTQSSRYLVKRTGEKVFLECVQDMDHENMFWYRQDPGLGLRLIYFSYDVKMKEKGDIPEGYSVSREKKERFSLILESASTNQTSMYLCASSAGRQETQFFGPGTRLTVL.

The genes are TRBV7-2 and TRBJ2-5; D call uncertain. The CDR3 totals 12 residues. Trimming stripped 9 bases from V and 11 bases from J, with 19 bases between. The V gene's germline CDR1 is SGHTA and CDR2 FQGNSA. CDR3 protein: CASSRQFNEQYF. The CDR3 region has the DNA TGTGCCAGTTCCCGGCAGTTCAATGAGCAGTACTTC.

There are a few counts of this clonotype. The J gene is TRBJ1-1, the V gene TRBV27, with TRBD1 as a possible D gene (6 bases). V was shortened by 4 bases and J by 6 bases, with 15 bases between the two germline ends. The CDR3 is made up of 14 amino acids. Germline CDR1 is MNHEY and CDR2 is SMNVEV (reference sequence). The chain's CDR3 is CASSYDRLGAEAFF. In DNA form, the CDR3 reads TGTGCCAGCAGTTACGACAGGCTTGGGGCTGAAGCTTTCTTT.

Here the CDR3 reads CASSQHLAARYNEQYF. Here the CDR3 DNA reads TGCGCCAGCAGCCAGCATCTAGCGGCGAGGTACAATGAGCAGTACTTC. J is TRBJ2-1 and V is TRBV5-1; 7 nucleotides match TRBD2. The DNA end is more similar to TRBJ2-7, so the J call may be wrong. Germline CDR1 SGHRS, CDR2 YFSETQ. There are 16 residues in the CDR3.

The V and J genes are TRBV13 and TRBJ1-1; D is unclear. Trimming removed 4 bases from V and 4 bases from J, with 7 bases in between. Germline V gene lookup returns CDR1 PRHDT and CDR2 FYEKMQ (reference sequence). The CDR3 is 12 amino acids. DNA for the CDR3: TGTGCCAGCAGCTCGGAGGGCACTGAAGCTTTCTTT. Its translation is CASSSEGTEAFF. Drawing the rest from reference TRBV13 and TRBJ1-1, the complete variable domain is AAGVIQSPRHLIKEKRETATLKCYPIPRHDTVYWYQQGPGQDPQFLISFYEKMQSDKGSIPDRFSAQQFSDYHSELNMSSLELGDSALYFCASSSEGTEAFFGQGTRLTVV.

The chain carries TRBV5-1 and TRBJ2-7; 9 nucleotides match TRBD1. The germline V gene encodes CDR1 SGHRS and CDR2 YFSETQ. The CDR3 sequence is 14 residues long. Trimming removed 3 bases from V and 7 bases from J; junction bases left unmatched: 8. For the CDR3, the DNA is TGCGCCAGCAGCTGGGGGACAGGGAACAATGAGCAGTACTTC. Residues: CASSWGTGNNEQYF.